Listed here are 32 T cell receptor beta chains from one sample, sequenced in a study of regulatory T cells in long-lasting Graves disease. Time point of the sample: newly diagnosed GD, antithyroid drugs for less than 3 months. Making the TCR library involved RNA that had been extracted from PBMCs. CDR3 regions were amplified by Arm-PCR using iRepertoire HTBI primers to build TCR beta libraries. MiXCR, run by TCRdb on the multiplex PCR reads, gives a single entry per CDR3 protein. Among about 430,000 distinct CDR3 sequences listed, about 15% were seen once. These data were likewise used in another study, on T cells in Graves' hyperthyroidism and ophthalmopathy.

The sample consisted of peripheral blood mononuclear cells (PBMCs), taken at new diagnosis, from a patient treated with antithyroid drugs. These TCRs come from a woman aged 35 to 49 with Graves disease.

This clonotype was counted ten times or more. V usage is TRBV5-6 and J usage is TRBJ2-1; D gene ambiguous. Germline V gives CDR1 SGHDT, CDR2 YYEEEE. The V gene lost 1 base and the J gene lost 0 bases, with 11 bases spanning the gap. This CDR3 comprises 16 residues. The DNA of the CDR3 is TGTGCCAGCAGCTTGTCACAGCAGTCCTCCTACAATGAGCAGTTCTTC. It yields the protein CASSLSQQSSYNEQFF.

This clonotype has just a few counts. It is likely a read error: a sequence one base away is far more abundant. This chain connects TRBV2 to TRBJ2-1; 11 nucleotides match TRBD2. This CDR3 has 16 amino acids. V shed 1 base and J 10 bases; nucleotides not matched to a gene: 9. In germline, CDR1 is SNHLY, CDR2 FYNNEI. The CDR3 sequence is CASSEGTSGFSYEQFF. The DNA for the CDR3 is TGTGCCAGCAGTGAAGGGACTAGCGGGTTCTCCTACGAGCAGTTCTTC.

In this sample, this clonotype turned up many times. The chain links TRBV10-3 to TRBJ2-3, with 9 bases fitting TRBD2. Germline trimming cut 11 bases from V and 4 bases from J; bases unmatched to any gene: 13. Germline V gene sequence: CDR1 ENHRY, CDR2 SYGVKD. The CDR3 covers 15 residues. Here the CDR3 DNA reads TGTGCCGTTGCAATGCTAGCGGGATCGCCAGATACGCAGTATTTT. It yields the protein CAVAMLAGSPDTQYF.

Of note for this clonotype: At one end the junction does not follow the germline gene, possibly because of a read error. The chain carries TRBV10-3 and TRBJ2-2, with 10 positions matching TRBD1. CDR3 size: 14 residues. Looked up from germline, CDR1 is ENHRY and CDR2 is SYGVKD. The CDR3 sequence is CAIRPGQGSGELFF. The CDR3 DNA reads as TGTGCCATCAGGCCGGGACAGGGGTCCGGGGAGCTGTTCTTT.

This clonotype came up a few times. At one boundary the junction diverges from the germline segment, which might be a read error. The chain is built from TRBV12-3 or TRBV12-4 and TRBJ2-6; D possibly corresponds to TRBD1 (6 bases). The CDR3 extends over 16 amino acids. The CDR3 bases are TGTGCCACCATGAATGGACAGCTCTCTGGGACCAACGTCCTGACTTTC. Translated: CATMNGQLSGTNVLTF.

This clonotype has ten or more counts. The chain uses TRBV27 and TRBJ1-5, with TRBD1 matching 7 bases. Trimming cost V 1 base and J 7 bases; bases outside gene matches: 7. This CDR3 contains 15 residues. The germline CDR1 and CDR2 sequences are MNHEY and SMNVEV (reference sequence). As DNA, the CDR3 is TGTGCCAGCAGTTTATATGAGGGGGCTGGACAGCCCCAGCATTTT. Its protein is CASSLYEGAGQPQHF.

In this sample, this clonotype turned up a few times. This chain joins TRBV20-1 and TRBJ2-3; 9 nucleotides agree with TRBD1. The germline CDR1 and CDR2 sequences are DFQATT and SNEGSKA (reference sequence). Trimming took 2 bases from V and 3 from J; bases not matched to a gene: 9. This CDR3 contains 16 residues. Here the CDR3 DNA reads TGCAGTGCTAGATCGGTACAGGGGGCGCCGACAGATACGCAGTATTTT. This codes for CSARSVQGAPTDTQYF.

This clonotype was detected only a few times. This chain connects TRBV15 to TRBJ1-5; unclear D gene. This CDR3 region has 12 residues. Between the trimmed V and J ends, which lost 3 bases and 3 bases, there was a span of 3 bases. Germline-derived CDR1 and CDR2 are LNHNV and YYDKDF (reference sequence). The CDR3 sequence: CATSSINQPQHF. CDR3 nucleotide sequence: TGTGCCACCAGCAGTATCAATCAGCCCCAGCATTTT.

V and J are TRBV6-1 and TRBJ2-3; possible D gene TRBD2, 7 bases. The CDR3 spans 15 residues. Germline CDR1 MNHNS, CDR2 SASEGT. Trimming pared 11 bases from V and 2 bases from J, leaving 20 bases between. CDR3 sequence: CAGGGASGSTDTQYF. CDR3 coding DNA: TGTGCCGGAGGGGGGGCTAGCGGATCCACAGATACGCAGTATTTT.

Ten or more counts support this clonotype. The chain employs TRBV11-2 and TRBJ2-1, with a weak D call TRBD2 (6 bases). CDR3 length equals 15 residues. Trimming removed 1 base at V and 2 bases at J, with 9 bases between. Looked up from germline, CDR1 is SGHAT and CDR2 is FQNNGV. The CDR3: CASSLARDTYNEQFF. The CDR3 DNA reads TGTGCCAGCAGCTTAGCGCGGGATACCTACAATGAGCAGTTCTTC. Complete variable domain (other parts from reference TRBV11-2 and TRBJ2-1): EAGVAQSPRYKIIEKRQSVAFWCNPISGHATLYWYQQILGQGPKLLIQFQNNGVVDDSQLPKDRFSAERLKGVDSTLKIQPAKLEDSAVYLCASSLARDTYNEQFFGPGTRLTVL.

This clonotype was seen more than once but under ten times. The chain has TRBV20-1 and TRBJ2-1, with 8 bases identical to TRBD1. CDR1 and CDR2 (germline): DFQATT, SNEGSKA (reference sequence). There are 14 residues in the CDR3. Trimming took 3 bases from V and 7 from J; bases not matched to a gene: 8. DNA of the CDR3: TGCAGTGCTAGGTCCCGGGACAGGCTTAATGAGCAGTTCTTC. This encodes CSARSRDRLNEQFF.

At least ten counts were recorded for this clonotype. The chain combines TRBV29-1 with TRBJ2-7, with TRBD2 matching 14 bases. The germline V gene has CDR1 SQVTM and CDR2 ANQGSEA. The CDR3 spans 15 residues. The V segment lost 2 bases and the J segment 2 bases; nucleotides outside the gene matches: 2. In DNA, the CDR3 is TGCAGCGTTGAACGGACTAGCGGGAGGACCTACGAGCAGTACTTC. The encoded protein is CSVERTSGRTYEQYF.

This clonotype has at least ten counts. The chain employs TRBV6-2 or TRBV6-3 and TRBJ2-5, with D perhaps matching TRBD1 or TRBD2 (6 bases each). Germline CDR1 is MNHEY and CDR2 is SVGEGT. The CDR3 has 14 residues. V was cut by 5 bases and J by 4 bases, with 14 bases left in between. In DNA form, the CDR3 reads TGTGCCAGCAGTGACGGCAGGGGAGGAGAGACCCAGTACTTC. Translation: CASSDGRGGETQYF.

This clonotype was detected many times. The rearrangement uses TRBV19 and TRBJ2-1; the D is unclear. Between the trimmed V and J ends, which lost 1 base and 3 bases, there was a span of 13 bases. Germline loops: CDR1 LNHDA, CDR2 SQIVND (reference sequence). The CDR3 sequence is 16 residues long. CDR3 bases: TGTGCCAGTAGTATAGTAGGCGGAACCTTCTACAATGAGCAGTTCTTC. Translated: CASSIVGGTFYNEQFF.

Of note for this clonotype: Since a much larger clone is just one base distant, this may be a read error. No conserved phenylalanine or tryptophan is present at the end of the CDR3, so a read error is the likely explanation. The chain joins TRBV15 to TRBJ2-7, with 14 positions matching TRBD2. The CDR3 is 15 amino acids. Germline assignment: CDR1 LNHNV and CDR2 YYDKDF (reference sequence). Trimming at V came to 4 bases and at J to 6 bases, leaving 5 bases not matched to a gene. CDR3 sequence reads: CATSTPTSGRAEQYL. DNA of the CDR3: TGTGCCACCAGCACCCCGACTAGCGGGAGGGCCGAGCAGTACCTC.

This clonotype was found many times. The V and J genes are TRBV11-1 and TRBJ2-3; 11 positions match TRBD2. The junction had 11 bases not matched to a gene; V was cut back by 2 bases and J by 7 bases. Per the germline V gene, CDR1 is SGHAT and CDR2 is FQDESV (reference sequence). The CDR3 covers 17 residues. CDR3: CASSLLPGLAAVHTQYF. In nucleotides, the CDR3 is TGTGCCAGCAGCTTACTCCCGGGACTAGCGGCAGTCCATACGCAGTATTTT.

CDR3 loop: CASSPYAGGPRDTQYF. The CDR3 DNA sequence: TGTGCCAGCAGCCCATATGCTGGGGGGCCGCGAGATACGCAGTATTTT. The chain links TRBV3-1 to TRBJ2-3; D might be TRBD1 or TRBD2, each matching 6 bases. The CDR3 length is 16 residues. V lost 4 bases and J 5 bases, leaving 19 bases between the germline ends. Germline CDR1 reads LGHDT; CDR2 reads YNNKEL (reference sequence).

The gene calls are TRBV11-2 and TRBJ1-1; 8 bases are shared with TRBD1. The V segment lost 5 bases and the J segment 5 bases; nucleotides outside the gene matches: 10. The CDR3 is 15 residues long. Germline CDR1 reads SGHAT; CDR2 reads FQNNGV. The CDR3 region has the DNA TGTGCCAGCAGCACCTACAGGGGGTATGGAACTGAAGCTTTCTTT. Residues: CASSTYRGYGTEAFF. The full variable domain, completed using reference TRBV11-2 and TRBJ1-1, is EAGVAQSPRYKIIEKRQSVAFWCNPISGHATLYWYQQILGQGPKLLIQFQNNGVVDDSQLPKDRFSAERLKGVDSTLKIQPAKLEDSAVYLCASSTYRGYGTEAFFGQGTRLTVV.

The J gene is TRBJ2-2, the V gene TRBV11-2; weak D call: TRBD2 (7 bases). The germline gives CDR1 SGHAT, CDR2 FQNNGV. This CDR3 comprises 15 residues. The V end was cut by 3 bases, the J end by 5 bases, with 13 bases between. Here the CDR3 DNA reads TGTGCCAGCAGCTTGGGGGGGCAGGGGACCGGGGAGCTGTTTTTT. It specifies CASSLGGQGTGELFF.

This clonotype was seen repeatedly, ten times or more. The V gene is TRBV15, the J gene TRBJ1-3; D call uncertain. This CDR3 comprises 16 residues. V lost 2 bases and J lost 1, with 12 bases in between. The germline CDR1 and CDR2 sequences are LNHNV and YYDKDF (reference sequence). The CDR3, as DNA: TGTGCCACCAGCAGACAAACCCGGCAATCTGGAAACACCATATATTTT. This sequence encodes CATSRQTRQSGNTIYF.

This clonotype was seen at least ten times. The chain combines TRBV5-6 with TRBJ1-1; possible D gene TRBD1, 5 bases. V lost 0 bases to trimming and J lost 10 bases, with 22 bases between them. The CDR3 runs to 16 residues. Germline loops: CDR1 SGHDT, CDR2 YYEEEE. The CDR3 here is CASSLGDLAWGEGAFF. CDR3 nucleotide sequence: TGTGCCAGCAGCTTGGGGGACTTGGCTTGGGGCGAAGGAGCTTTCTTT.

This clonotype was seen at least ten times. J is TRBJ2-2 and V is TRBV27, with 9 bases lining up with TRBD1. The CDR3 is made up of 16 amino acids. Germline V gene data show CDR1 as MNHEY and CDR2 as SMNVEV (reference sequence). Trimming removed 3 bases from V and 5 bases from J; junction bases left unmatched: 7. The CDR3 bases are TGTGCCAGCAGTTTTTATCGGGGGACAGGGACCGGGGAGCTGTTTTTT. Translating it yields CASSFYRGTGTGELFF.

On this clonotype itself: Relative to the germline gene, one junction end is altered; a read error may explain this. This rearrangement joins TRBV28 to TRBJ2-7; no clear D. Germline lookup yields CDR1 MDHEN and CDR2 SYDVKM. CDR3 length: 11 residues. In DNA, the CDR3 is TGTGCCAGCAGTTTTGCTGGATCTACCAAGTTC. Translated, it gives CASSFAGSTKF.

The chain couples TRBV19 to TRBJ2-7; 7 bases fit TRBD1. There are 12 residues in the CDR3. Germline V gene lookup returns CDR1 LNHDA and CDR2 SQIVND (reference sequence). Trimming took 9 bases from V and 3 from J; bases not matched to a gene: 5. CDR3 protein: CASRDRYYEQYF. CDR3 in DNA: TGTGCCAGCCGGGACAGATACTACGAGCAGTACTTC.

This clonotype has more than one count but fewer than ten. This CDR3 is CASSYSIGPDQPQHF. CDR3 nucleotide sequence: TGTGCCAGCAGTTACTCGATAGGGCCGGATCAGCCCCAGCATTTT. The chain recombines TRBV6-5 with TRBJ1-5, with no clear D. With 0 bases removed from V and 5 bases from J, the gap between germline ends came to 11 bases. Germline V gene data show CDR1 as MNHEY and CDR2 as SVGAGI. This CDR3 region has 15 residues.

The rearrangement links TRBV11-3 to TRBJ2-7; 8 bases map to TRBD2. Germline CDR1 is SGHNT and CDR2 is YENEEA. This CDR3 is 17 amino acids long. V lost 1 base and J lost 3; bases outside the gene matches: 11. The CDR3 bases are TGTGCCAGCAGCTTAGGTTTTGAGGCGGCGGGGGGCTACGAGCAGTACTTC. Its protein is CASSLGFEAAGGYEQYF.

This clonotype was observed many times. This sequence joins TRBV11-2 and TRBJ2-5; the D gene is possibly TRBD2 (7 bases). This CDR3 is 17 amino acids long. Per the germline V gene, CDR1 is SGHAT and CDR2 is FQNNGV. V dropped 2 bases and J dropped 5 bases, with 21 bases sitting between them. CDR3 in amino acids: CASSLSMIGGLGETQYF. The CDR3 region has the DNA TGTGCCAGCAGCTTAAGTATGATCGGGGGGCTAGGGGAGACCCAGTACTTC.

Details on this clonotype: A much bigger clone sits one base away, suggesting this may be a read error. The genes are TRBV11-2 and TRBJ2-7; D is uncertain. The CDR3 contains 15 residues. The V gene lost 4 bases and the J gene lost 2 bases, with 15 bases spanning the gap. The germline V gene encodes CDR1 SGHAT and CDR2 FQNNGV. CDR3 nucleotide sequence: TGTGCCAGCAGCTCCCCCCACGAAGTAACCTACGAGCAGTACTTC. It specifies CASSSPHEVTYEQYF.

This rearrangement joins TRBV5-5 to TRBJ1-1; TRBD1 aligns across 7 bases. The V and J ends lost 0 bases and 5 bases, in that order; junction bases with no gene match: 1. Germline CDR1 is SGHKS and CDR2 is YYEKEE (reference sequence). This CDR3 region has 13 residues. CDR3 residues: CASSLATGTEAFF. DNA of the CDR3: TGTGCCAGCAGCTTGGCGACAGGGACTGAAGCTTTCTTT.

This sequence joins TRBV6-5 and TRBJ2-2; D gene uncertain. This CDR3 region has 15 residues. V was shortened by 0 bases and J by 6 bases, with 11 bases between the two germline ends. The germline V gene has CDR1 MNHEY and CDR2 SVGAGI. The CDR3 sequence is CASSYSVEASGELFF. The CDR3 DNA is TGTGCCAGCAGTTACTCGGTCGAGGCGTCCGGGGAGCTGTTTTTT.

This clonotype was recorded many times. The chain carries TRBV2 and TRBJ2-1; a weak D match, TRBD1 (6 bases). V lost 9 bases, J lost 5 bases, and 17 bases lay in between. The CDR3 sequence is 14 residues long. Germline V gene data show CDR1 as SNHLY and CDR2 as FYNNEI. CDR3 DNA: TGTGCCAGGACTTTGGACAGAGGCGACAATGAGCAGTTCTTC. This codes for CARTLDRGDNEQFF.

This clonotype was recorded at least ten times. The chain combines TRBV7-8 with TRBJ1-5, with a weak D call TRBD1 (5 bases). The CDR3 has 14 amino acids. Trimming pared 5 bases from V and 4 bases from J, leaving 12 bases between. Germline CDR1 SGHVS, CDR2 FQNEAQ. The DNA of the CDR3 is TGTGCCAGCAGCCCGTCGACAGTTAATCAGCCCCAGCATTTT. As protein: CASSPSTVNQPQHF.